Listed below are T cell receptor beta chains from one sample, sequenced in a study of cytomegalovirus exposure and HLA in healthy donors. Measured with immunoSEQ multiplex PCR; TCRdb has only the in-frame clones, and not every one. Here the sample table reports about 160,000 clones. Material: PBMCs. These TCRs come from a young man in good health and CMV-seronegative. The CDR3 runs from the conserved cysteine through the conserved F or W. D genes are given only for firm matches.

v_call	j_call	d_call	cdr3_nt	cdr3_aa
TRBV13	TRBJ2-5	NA	TGTGCCAGCAGCTTAGCGGGTCTCGGAGAGACCCAGTACTTC	CASSLAGLGETQYF
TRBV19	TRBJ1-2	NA	TGTGCCAGTAGTAGGAGGGATCAGGGCGGCTACACCTTC	CASSRRDQGGYTF
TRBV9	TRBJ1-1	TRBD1	TGTGCCAGCAGCCCCCCCGGGACAGGGTTTCCTGAAGCTTTCTTT	CASSPPGTGFPEAFF
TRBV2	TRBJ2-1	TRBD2	TGTGCCAGCAGTGAAGCGAGGCGGGAGAGTATGTTCTTC	CASSEARRESMFF
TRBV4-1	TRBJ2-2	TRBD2	TGCGCCAGCAGCCAAGATACCTCCGGGACTAGGGATACCGGGGAGCTGTTTTTT	CASSQDTSGTRDTGELFF
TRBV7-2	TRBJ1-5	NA	TGTGCCAGCAGTTCCACGGGGGGGCTAAATCAGCCCCAGCATTTT	CASSSTGGLNQPQHF
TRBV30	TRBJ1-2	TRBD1	TGTGCCTGGAGTCAGGGGGCTGGCTACACCTTC	CAWSQGAGYTF
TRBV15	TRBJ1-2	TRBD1	TGTGCCACCAGCAGAGAATTGACAGGGACCTATGGCTACACCTTC	CATSRELTGTYGYTF
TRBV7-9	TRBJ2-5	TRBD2	TGTGCCAGCAGCCTACTAGCGGGGATCCAAGAGACCCAGTACTTC	CASSLLAGIQETQYF
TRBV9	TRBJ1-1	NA	TGTGCCAGCAGCGTCAGCATCGGGACTCAAACTGAAGCTTTCTTT	CASSVSIGTQTEAFF
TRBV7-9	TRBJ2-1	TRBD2	TGTGCCAGCAGCAAAGCTAGCGGGCCGAGCTCCTACAATGAGCAGTTCTTC	CASSKASGPSSYNEQFF
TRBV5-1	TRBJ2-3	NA	TGCGCCAGCAGCCCGCAGGGCCCCGATACGCAGTATTTT	CASSPQGPDTQYF
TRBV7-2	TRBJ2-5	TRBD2	TGTGCCAGCACCCTAGGGCTAGCGGGCCAGACCCAGTACTTC	CASTLGLAGQTQYF
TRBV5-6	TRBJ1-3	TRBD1	TGTGCCAGCAGCTCGAGAGACAGGGTCACTGGAAACACCATATATTTT	CASSSRDRVTGNTIYF
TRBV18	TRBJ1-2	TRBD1	TGTGCCAGCTCGTCGGGACAGGACTATGGCTACACCTTC	CASSSGQDYGYTF
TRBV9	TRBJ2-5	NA	TGTGCCAGCAGCGTAGCTCCCAGGGGGGATGATCGGGAGACCCAGTACTTC	CASSVAPRGDDRETQYF
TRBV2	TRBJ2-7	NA	TGTGCCAGCACCCCATGGGAGATGTACTACGAGCAGTACTTC	CASTPWEMYYEQYF
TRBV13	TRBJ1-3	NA	TGTGCCAGCAGCTTAGTAGGCAGGGTCGCACGCGGAAACACCATATATTTT	CASSLVGRVARGNTIYF
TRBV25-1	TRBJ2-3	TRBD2	TGTGCCAGCAGTGAATGGGGGGGGACAGATACGCAGTATTTT	CASSEWGGTDTQYF
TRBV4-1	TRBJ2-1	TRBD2	TGCGCCAGCAGCCAAGTGAGCGGGGGCCTCTACAATGAGCAGTTCTTC	CASSQVSGGLYNEQFF
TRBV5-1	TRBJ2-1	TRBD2	TGCGCCAGCAACGGCGGGAGGGGGTTGGATGAGCAGTTCTTC	CASNGGRGLDEQFF
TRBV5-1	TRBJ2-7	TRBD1	TGCGCCAGCAGCTTCCGGACAGGGGCCTACGAGCAGTACTTC	CASSFRTGAYEQYF
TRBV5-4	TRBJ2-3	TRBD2	TGTGCCAGCAGCTTGAGGCTAGCGGGAGAGGATACGCAGTATTTT	CASSLRLAGEDTQYF
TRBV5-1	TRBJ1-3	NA	TGCGCCAGCAGCCCGGAGAGCTCTGGAAACACCATATATTTT	CASSPESSGNTIYF
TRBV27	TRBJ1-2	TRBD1	TGTGCCAGCAATAAACACGGGACAGATTATGGCTACACCTTC	CASNKHGTDYGYTF
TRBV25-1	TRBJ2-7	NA	TGTGCCAGCAGTCTTCAGGGTAGCTACGAGCAGTACTTC	CASSLQGSYEQYF
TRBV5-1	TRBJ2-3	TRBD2	TGCGCCAGCAGCACGGGGACTAGCCGACGGGATACGCAGTATTTT	CASSTGTSRRDTQYF
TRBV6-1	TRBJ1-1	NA	TGTGCCAGCATCGAGGGCCCGGGGTCGGGAACTGAAGCTTTCTTT	CASIEGPGSGTEAFF
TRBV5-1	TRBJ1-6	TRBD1	TGCGCCAGCAGCACCCACAGGGGGCTCAACTCACCCCTCCACTTT	CASSTHRGLNSPLHF
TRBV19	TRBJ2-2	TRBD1	TGTGCCAGTAGTGCAGGGGGATTCGGGGAGCTGTTTTTT	CASSAGGFGELFF
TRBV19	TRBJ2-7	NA	TGTGCCAGTAGTATAAGTCAGGACTACGAGCAGTACTTC	CASSISQDYEQYF
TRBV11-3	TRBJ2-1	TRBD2	TGTGCCAGCAGCTTAGGGGGGACTATGGGTGATGAGCAGTTCTTC	CASSLGGTMGDEQFF
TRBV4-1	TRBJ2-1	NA	TGCGCCAGCAGCCCCCTAGAAGCCGGTGAGCAGTTCTTC	CASSPLEAGEQFF
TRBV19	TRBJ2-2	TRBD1	TGTGCCACGCGGGACAGGCCGAACACCGGGGAGCTGTTTTTT	CATRDRPNTGELFF
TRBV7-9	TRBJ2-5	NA	TGTGCCAGCAGCCGGCAGGGGGCGGTTGCGGGGGAGCAGTACTTC	CASSRQGAVAGEQYF
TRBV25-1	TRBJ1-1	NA	TGTGCCAGCAGTCAGGAAACGGAAGTGAACGCTTTCTTT	CASSQETEVNAFF
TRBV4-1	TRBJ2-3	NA	TGCGCCAGCAGCCAACTAATTCGGGACTCCGCTAGCACAGATACGCAGTGTTTT	CASSQLIRDSASTDTQCF
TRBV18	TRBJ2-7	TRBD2	TGTGCCAGCTCATTGACTAGCGGGACGAGCTCCTACGAGCAGTACTTC	CASSLTSGTSSYEQYF
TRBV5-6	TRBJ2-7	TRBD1	TGTGCCAGCAGCCCGGACAGGGGGCGGGGGGAGGCGTACTTC	CASSPDRGRGEAYF
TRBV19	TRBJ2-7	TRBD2	TGTGCCACTCGGACTAGCGGGAGTATAGTGGAGCAGTACTTC	CATRTSGSIVEQYF
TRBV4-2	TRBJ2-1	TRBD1	TGTGCCAGCAGCCATATCGGGACAGGGTATGGCAATGAGCAGTTCTTC	CASSHIGTGYGNEQFF
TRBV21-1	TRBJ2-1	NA	TGTGCCAGCAGCAAAGAGGTAGGTCTAGCGGGCCACAATGAGCAGTTCTTC	CASSKEVGLAGHNEQFF
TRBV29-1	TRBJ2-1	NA	TGCAGCGTTGTAGGGGTCGGCTCCTACAATGAGCAGTTCTTC	CSVVGVGSYNEQFF
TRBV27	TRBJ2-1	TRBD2	TGTGCCAGCAGTTTTGGGGGGGGAATAGACCCCAGTGAGCAGTTCTTC	CASSFGGGIDPSEQFF
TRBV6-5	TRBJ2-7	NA	TGTGCCAGCAGTCCTCTCCGCAGGGCCTCTTACGAGCAGTACTTC	CASSPLRRASYEQYF
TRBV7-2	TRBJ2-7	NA	TGTGCCAGCAGCCCTCGTGGGCCGTTAGCCTACGAGCAGTACTTC	CASSPRGPLAYEQYF
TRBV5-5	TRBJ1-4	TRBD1	TGTGCCAGCAGCGGGGACAGGGGGAATGAAAAACTGTTTTTT	CASSGDRGNEKLFF
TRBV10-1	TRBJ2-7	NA	TGCGCCAGCAGTGGCGCCTCGTCGTACGAGCAGTACTTC	CASSGASSYEQYF
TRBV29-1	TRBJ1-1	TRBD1	TGCAGCGCCCGGACAGGGGGCGCCTCGGACACTGAAGCTTTCTTT	CSARTGGASDTEAFF
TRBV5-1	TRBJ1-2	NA	TGCGCCAGCAGCTTGGGGGAGCGCTATGGCTACACCTTC	CASSLGERYGYTF
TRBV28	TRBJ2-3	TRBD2	TGTGCCACCCGACTAGCGTGGGGTAGCACAGATACGCAGTATTTT	CATRLAWGSTDTQYF
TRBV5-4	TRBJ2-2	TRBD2	TGTGCCAGCAGCTCCCCCCTTCTCCTAGCGGGAGGATCGGCCGGGGAGCTGTTTTTT	CASSSPLLLAGGSAGELFF
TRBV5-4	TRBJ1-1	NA	TGTGCCAGCAGCTTGGGAACGACAGGGAACACTGAAGCTTTCTTT	CASSLGTTGNTEAFF
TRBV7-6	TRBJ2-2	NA	TGTGCCAGCAGCTTAGTCGCGGGAATGGAAACCGGGGAGCTGTTTTTT	CASSLVAGMETGELFF
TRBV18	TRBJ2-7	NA	TGTGCCAGCTCCCTTTTGGCTAGCTCCTACGAGCAGTACTTC	CASSLLASSYEQYF
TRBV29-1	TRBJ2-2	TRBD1	TGCAGCGTTGAAGGGACAGGGAACACCGGGGAGCTGTTTTTT	CSVEGTGNTGELFF